Following are 2 T cell receptor beta chains from one sample sequenced in a study of T-cell memory formation after mild COVID-19. TCRdb re-derived calls from the 5' RACE reads in MiXCR, one entry per CDR3 protein. The repertoire includes 400,000 to 500,000 distinct CDR3 sequences, about 20% of them detected once, and around 9.2% sits in the top ten. Sequenced sample: PBMCs or a T cell subset sorted from them (not recorded which). The receptors here all came from an adult woman who had mild COVID-19 (a few samples of this study predate the infection). Cell type and time point are not known.

The chain uses TRBV7-3 and TRBJ1-6, with D possibly matching TRBD1 (6 bases). The CDR3 is 14 residues long. Germline V gene data show CDR1 as SGHTA and CDR2 as FQGTGA. The ends were cut back, 2 bases at V and 8 bases at J, with 10 bases in the middle. The CDR3 sequence is CASSLGGRDSPLHF. The CDR3 nucleotides read TGTGCCAGCAGCTTAGGGGGGCGCGATTCACCCCTCCACTTT.

The rearrangement joins TRBV12-3 or TRBV12-4 to TRBJ2-5; possibly TRBD1 or TRBD2 for D (5 bases each). Between the trimmed V and J ends, which lost 8 bases and 6 bases, there was a span of 22 bases. This CDR3 spans 15 amino acids. CDR3 coding DNA: TGTGCCAGCCAGGCCCCAACTAGGGGTATGAAGACCCAGTACTTC. It is translated as CASQAPTRGMKTQYF.